These 13 T cell receptor beta chains were sequenced from one sample in a study of T-cell reconstitution after alpha-beta-depleted transplantation in children. Using unique molecular identifiers, the investigators prepared the TCRbeta library. TCRdb processed the PCR reads anew with MiXCR; each CDR3 protein has one entry. Found here are under 20,000 distinct CDR3 sequences, 13% of them singletons; the top ten hold roughly 35%. The material was PBMCs, mostly from graft donor cells, obtained 60 days after TCRalphabeta/CD19-depleted stem cell transplant. Every receptor here comes from a female patient younger than 10 who had a stem cell transplant for congenital amegakaryocytic thrombocytopenia, so the T cells may come from the graft donor.

This clonotype was seen at least ten times. The chain uses TRBV12-3 or TRBV12-4 and TRBJ1-6; 8 bases are shared with TRBD1. The CDR3 is 14 amino acids. With V trimmed by 1 base and J by 7 bases, 0 bases remained unmatched. CDR3 sequence: CASSLGTGNSPLHF. In DNA form, the CDR3 reads TGTGCCAGCAGTTTAGGGACAGGGAATTCACCCCTCCACTTT.

This clonotype was observed many times. The chain combines TRBV2 with TRBJ1-2; perhaps TRBD1 as D (6 bases). This CDR3 is built from 14 residues. Germline CDR1 SNHLY, CDR2 FYNNEI. Trimming shortened V by 3 bases and J by 7 bases, and 15 bases separated the two germline ends. The CDR3 loop reads CASSDTGRIGGYTF. The CDR3 DNA is TGTGCCAGCAGTGATACAGGGAGGATTGGTGGCTACACCTTC.

In its sample, this clonotype was seen many times. CDR3 amino acids: CASTPIRRAGELFF. CDR3 bases: TGTGCCAGCACCCCGATCCGACGGGCCGGGGAGCTGTTTTTT. The chain carries TRBV7-9 and TRBJ2-2; D remains ambiguous. Trimming removed 7 bases at V and 6 bases at J, with 15 bases between. The CDR3 length is 14 residues. Germline values: CDR1 SEHNR, CDR2 FQNEAQ (reference sequence).

The table lists this clonotype with a few counts. The chain couples TRBV11-1 to TRBJ1-3; D gene uncertain. Trimming shortened V by 4 bases and J by 1 base, and 20 bases separated the two germline ends. The CDR3 covers 18 residues. Per the germline V gene, CDR1 is SGHAT and CDR2 is FQDESV (reference sequence). The CDR3 DNA is TGTGCCAGCAGCTCTCGACCCTACATGAGTCTGTCTGGAAACACCATATATTTT. It is translated as CASSSRPYMSLSGNTIYF.

This clonotype was detected ten times or more. The V gene is TRBV12-3 or TRBV12-4, the J gene TRBJ2-2; D possibly uses TRBD1 or TRBD2 (5 bases each). CDR3 length: 15 residues. Trimming removed 4 bases from V and 2 bases from J, with 11 bases in between. The CDR3 sequence is CASSSGTPNTGELFF. The DNA for the CDR3 is TGTGCCAGCAGTTCCGGGACCCCAAACACCGGGGAGCTGTTTTTT.

At least ten counts were recorded for this clonotype. The chain joins TRBV20-1 to TRBJ2-1, with a tentative D call TRBD2 (6 bases). Per the germline V gene, CDR1 is DFQATT and CDR2 is SNEGSKA (reference sequence). Trimming left V 1 base short and J 7 bases short, with 8 bases between. This CDR3 is built from 12 residues. The CDR3 sequence is CSARAGENEQFF. The CDR3 region has the DNA TGCAGTGCTAGAGCGGGAGAGAATGAGCAGTTCTTC.

This clonotype was observed many times. The genes are TRBV12-3 or TRBV12-4 and TRBJ2-7; D could derive from TRBD1 or TRBD2 (5 bases each). The CDR3 has 11 amino acids. The V end was cut by 6 bases, the J end by 9 bases, with 12 bases between. This CDR3 is CASSPGTGQYF. The DNA of the CDR3 is TGTGCCAGCAGCCCCGGGACCGGGCAGTACTTC.

In regard to this clonotype: A much bigger clone sits one base away, suggesting this may be a read error. The gene calls are TRBV12-3 or TRBV12-4 and TRBJ2-2; possibly TRBD2 for D (5 bases). This CDR3 is 15 amino acids long. V lost 5 bases and J lost 10, with 20 bases in between. The CDR3, as DNA: TGTGCCAGCAGTCCCCGTGGACTGCTTCGCGAGGAGCTGTTTTTT. Translation: CASSPRGLLREELFF.

This clonotype has at least ten counts. V is TRBV3-1 and J is TRBJ2-7; 7 nucleotides align to TRBD2. Losses at the gene ends were 4 bases for V and 0 bases for J; bases not matched to a gene: 0. The CDR3 length is 13 residues. The germline gives CDR1 LGHDT, CDR2 YNNKEL (reference sequence). The CDR3 coding sequence is TGTGCCAGCAGCCGGACTAGCTCCTACGAGCAGTACTTC. Translation gives CASSRTSSYEQYF.

Details on this clonotype: A clone one base away is much larger, so this may be a read error. The chain carries TRBV11-2 and TRBJ2-4; perhaps TRBD1 as D (6 bases). Trimming pared 6 bases from V and 4 bases from J, leaving 13 bases between. CDR1 is SGHAT and CDR2 is FQNNGV in the germline V gene. This CDR3 comprises 14 residues. DNA of the CDR3: TGTGCCAGCAGTCTCAACCAGGGGAAAAACATTCAGTACTTC. The encoded protein is CASSLNQGKNIQYF.

The chain joins TRBV10-2 to TRBJ2-1, with D tentatively TRBD2 (6 bases). CDR1 is WSHSY and CDR2 is SAAADI in the germline V gene. The CDR3 is 16 residues long. The V gene lost 4 bases and the J gene lost 3 bases, with 16 bases spanning the gap. CDR3 coding DNA: TGCGCCAGCAGTGGATCCTATGTCGGGAGCTACAATGAGCAGTTCTTC. This sequence encodes CASSGSYVGSYNEQFF.

This clonotype was seen ten or more times. V gene TRBV20-1 combines with J gene TRBJ2-2, with 9 nucleotides matching TRBD2. The V gene's germline CDR1 is DFQATT and CDR2 SNEGSKA (reference sequence). This CDR3 contains 14 residues. The J segment lost 5 bases and the V segment lost 4 bases, leaving 5 bases of the junction unmatched. The CDR3 coding sequence is TGCAGTGCTAATCTAGCGGGAAGAACCGGGGAGCTGTTTTTT. Protein sequence: CSANLAGRTGELFF.

This clonotype was seen repeatedly, ten times or more. The rearrangement links TRBV12-3 or TRBV12-4 to TRBJ1-6, with 9 bases lining up with TRBD1. The V and J ends lost 6 bases and 7 bases, in that order; junction bases with no gene match: 7. The CDR3 covers 15 residues. CDR3 residues: CASSVLTGGNSPLHF. In DNA form, the CDR3 reads TGTGCCAGCAGCGTCTTGACAGGGGGAAATTCACCCCTCCACTTT.